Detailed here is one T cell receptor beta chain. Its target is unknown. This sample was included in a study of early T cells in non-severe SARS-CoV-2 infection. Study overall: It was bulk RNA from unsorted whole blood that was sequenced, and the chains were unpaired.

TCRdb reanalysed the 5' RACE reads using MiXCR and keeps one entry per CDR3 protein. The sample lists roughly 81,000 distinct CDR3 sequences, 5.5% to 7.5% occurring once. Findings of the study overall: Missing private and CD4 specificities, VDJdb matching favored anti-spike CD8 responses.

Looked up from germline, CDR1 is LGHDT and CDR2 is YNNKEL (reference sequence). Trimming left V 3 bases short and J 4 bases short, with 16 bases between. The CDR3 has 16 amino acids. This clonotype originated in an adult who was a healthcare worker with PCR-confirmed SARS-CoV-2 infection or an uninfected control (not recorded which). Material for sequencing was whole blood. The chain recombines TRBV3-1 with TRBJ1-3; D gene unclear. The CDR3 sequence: CASSQTGPGTGNTIYF. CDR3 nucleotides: TGTGCCAGCAGCCAGACCGGCCCTGGTACCGGAAACACCATATATTTT.